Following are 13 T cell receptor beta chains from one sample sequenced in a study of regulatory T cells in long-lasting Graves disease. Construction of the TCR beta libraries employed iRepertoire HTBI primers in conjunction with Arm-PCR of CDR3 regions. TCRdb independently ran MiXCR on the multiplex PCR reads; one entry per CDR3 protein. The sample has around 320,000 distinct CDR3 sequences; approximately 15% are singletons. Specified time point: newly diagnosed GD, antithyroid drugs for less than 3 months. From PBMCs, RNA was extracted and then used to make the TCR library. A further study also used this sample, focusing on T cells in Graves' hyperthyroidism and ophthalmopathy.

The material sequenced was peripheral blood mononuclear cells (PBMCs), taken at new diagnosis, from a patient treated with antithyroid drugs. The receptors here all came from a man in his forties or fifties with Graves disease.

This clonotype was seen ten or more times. CDR3 loop: CASRNVAGATYNEQFF. Here the CDR3 DNA reads TGTGCCAGCAGGAACGTAGCGGGGGCCACCTACAATGAGCAGTTCTTC. This chain joins TRBV28 and TRBJ2-1, with 9 positions matching TRBD2. The V segment lost 6 bases and the J segment 2 bases; nucleotides outside the gene matches: 8. The CDR3 is 16 residues long. The V gene's germline CDR1 is MDHEN and CDR2 SYDVKM.

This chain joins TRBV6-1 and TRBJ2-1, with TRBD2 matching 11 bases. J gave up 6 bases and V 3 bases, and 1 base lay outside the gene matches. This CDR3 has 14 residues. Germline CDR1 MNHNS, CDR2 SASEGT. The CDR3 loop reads CASSDTSGGNEQFF. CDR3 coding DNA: TGTGCCAGCAGTGACACTAGCGGGGGCAATGAGCAGTTCTTC.

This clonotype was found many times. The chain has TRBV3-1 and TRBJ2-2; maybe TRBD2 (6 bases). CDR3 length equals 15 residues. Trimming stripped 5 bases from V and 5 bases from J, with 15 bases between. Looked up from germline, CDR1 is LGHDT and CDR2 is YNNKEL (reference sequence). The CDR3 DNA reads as TGTGCCAGCAGCTCACGGGACTCACCTACCGGGGAGCTGTTTTTT. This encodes CASSSRDSPTGELFF.

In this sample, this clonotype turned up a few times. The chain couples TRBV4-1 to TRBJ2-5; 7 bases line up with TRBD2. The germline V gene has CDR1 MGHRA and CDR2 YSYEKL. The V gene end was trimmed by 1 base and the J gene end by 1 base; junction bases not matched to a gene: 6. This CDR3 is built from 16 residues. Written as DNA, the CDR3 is TGCGCCAGCAGCCAAGGAATAGCGGGCTCCCAAGAGACCCAGTACTTC. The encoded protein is CASSQGIAGSQETQYF.

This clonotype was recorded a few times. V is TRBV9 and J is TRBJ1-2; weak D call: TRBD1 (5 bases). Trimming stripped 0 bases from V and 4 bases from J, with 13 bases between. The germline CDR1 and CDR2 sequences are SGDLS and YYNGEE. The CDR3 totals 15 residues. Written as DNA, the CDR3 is TGTGCCAGCAGCGTAGGGGGCAGGGTGACCTATGGCTACACCTTC. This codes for CASSVGGRVTYGYTF.

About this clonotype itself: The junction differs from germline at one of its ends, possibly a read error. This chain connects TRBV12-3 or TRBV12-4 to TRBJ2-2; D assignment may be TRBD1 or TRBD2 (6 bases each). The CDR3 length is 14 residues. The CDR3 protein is CASTRTATTGGLFF. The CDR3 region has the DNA TGTGCCAGCACCCGGACAGCGACCACCGGGGGGCTGTTTTTT.

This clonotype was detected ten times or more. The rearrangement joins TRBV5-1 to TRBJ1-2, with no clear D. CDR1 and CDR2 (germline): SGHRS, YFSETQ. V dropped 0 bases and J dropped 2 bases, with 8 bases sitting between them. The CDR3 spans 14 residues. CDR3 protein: CASSLEAANYGYTF. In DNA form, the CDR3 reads TGCGCCAGCAGCTTGGAGGCGGCAAACTATGGCTACACCTTC.

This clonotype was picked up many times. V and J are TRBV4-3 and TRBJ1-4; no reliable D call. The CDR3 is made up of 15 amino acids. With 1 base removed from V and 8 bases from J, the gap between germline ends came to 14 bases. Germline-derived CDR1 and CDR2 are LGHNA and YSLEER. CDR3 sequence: CASSQVRTSREKLFF. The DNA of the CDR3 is TGCGCCAGCAGCCAAGTGAGGACGTCGAGGGAAAAACTGTTTTTT.

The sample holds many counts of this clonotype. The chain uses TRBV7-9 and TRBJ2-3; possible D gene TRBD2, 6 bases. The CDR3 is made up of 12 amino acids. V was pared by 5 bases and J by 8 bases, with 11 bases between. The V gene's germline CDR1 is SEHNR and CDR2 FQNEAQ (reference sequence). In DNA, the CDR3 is TGTGCCAGCAGCGGCCGGGGAGGTACGCAGTATTTT. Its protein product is CASSGRGGTQYF.

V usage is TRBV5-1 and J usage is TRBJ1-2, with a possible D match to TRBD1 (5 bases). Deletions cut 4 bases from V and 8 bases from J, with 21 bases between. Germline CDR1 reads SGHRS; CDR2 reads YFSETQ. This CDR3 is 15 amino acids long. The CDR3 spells CASSRTPTVTMGYTF. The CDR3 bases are TGCGCCAGCAGCAGGACGCCGACAGTTACTATGGGCTACACCTTC.

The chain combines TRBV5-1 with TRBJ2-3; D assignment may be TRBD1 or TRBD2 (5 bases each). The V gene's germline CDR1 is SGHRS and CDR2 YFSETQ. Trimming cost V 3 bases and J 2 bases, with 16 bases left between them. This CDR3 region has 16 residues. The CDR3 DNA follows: TGCGCCAGCAGCTCGGGAACAGGCAGATTCACAGATACGCAGTATTTT. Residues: CASSSGTGRFTDTQYF.

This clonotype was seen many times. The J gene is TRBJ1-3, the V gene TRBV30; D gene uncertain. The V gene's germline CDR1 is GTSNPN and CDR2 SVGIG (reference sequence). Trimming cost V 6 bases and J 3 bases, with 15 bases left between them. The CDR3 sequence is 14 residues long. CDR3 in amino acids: CACTFAASGNTIYF. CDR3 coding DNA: TGTGCCTGTACCTTCGCGGCCAGTGGAAACACCATATATTTT.

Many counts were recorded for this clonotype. This CDR3 is CASSYSDPNQPQHF. The CDR3 region has the DNA TGTGCCAGCAGTTACTCGGACCCCAATCAGCCCCAGCATTTT. This chain links TRBV6-2 or TRBV6-3 with TRBJ1-5, with D unclear. In germline, CDR1 is MNHEY, CDR2 SVGEGT. The CDR3 runs to 14 residues. The V end was cut by 0 bases, the J end by 3 bases, with 6 bases between.